The sample holds a few counts of the clone carrying this T cell receptor beta chain. Its target is not known. This sample was included in a study of human T cells and chemical hapten exposure. The overall study: Variation in per-sample TCR yields came mainly from small pooled library volume differences.

Study outcomes and limitations: Once DPC sensitization occurred, TCRs above 1 in 1000 frequency showed no change.

Attachment of unique molecular identifiers to individual cDNA molecules was performed in the library. Per the study methods: There were a median of roughly 100,000 TCRs per sample, with a range from roughly 23,224 to 750,000. TCRdb independently ran MiXCR on the 5' RACE reads; one entry per CDR3 protein. It is TCRdb's table, rather than the study itself, that gives the V and J calls and clone size. The data hold 75,000 or so distinct CDR3 sequences, with about 16% observed a single time. Someone pulled total RNA out of unfractionated whole blood. The CDR3 runs to 11 residues. Germline-derived CDR1 and CDR2 are MNHEY and SMNVEV (reference sequence). Trimming removed 10 bases from V and 6 bases from J, with 12 bases in between.

This receptor was obtained from a female donor in good health. The rearrangement links TRBV27 to TRBJ1-2; D is unresolved. The CDR3 spells CATATIHGYTF. The CDR3 nucleotides are TGTGCCACGGCTACTATCCATGGCTACACCTTC.